The present entry profiles one T cell receptor beta chain with its context. Deletions cut 7 bases from V and 7 bases from J, with 11 bases between. This CDR3 has 13 amino acids. Germline assignment: CDR1 SGHTA and CDR2 FQGNSA. This specimen belongs to a study of blood T cell repertoires in COVID-19. For the study at large: In each case, the material was cDNA or gDNA derived from T cells, B-cell-depleted T cells, or PBMCs.

In the original processing: Nucleated cell counts were estimated from reference gene primer amplification. The method was immunoSEQ multiplex PCR; TCRdb's version includes in-frame clones alone and lacks a portion of them. Clone size and the V and J calls come from that table; the DNA yielded D and trimming. The sample yields 120,000 to 150,000 clones, about 70% seen once. Sequencing was performed on peripheral blood. The rearrangement uses TRBV7-2 and TRBJ1-6, with TRBD1 as a possible D gene (6 bases). This clonotype was sampled from a man older than 75 with acute or convalescent COVID-19. For the CDR3, the DNA is TGTGCCAGCACCGGACAGCTAAATTCACCCCTCCACTTT. Its translation: CASTGQLNSPLHF.